The rows below give T cell receptor beta chains drawn from one sample of a study of T cells in Graves' hyperthyroidism and ophthalmopathy. Via MiXCR, TCRdb re-called the multiplex PCR reads, giving one row per CDR3 protein. The sample includes roughly 240,000 distinct CDR3 sequences, around 15% of them seen just once. Material: blood. Receptors were obtained from a woman aged 18 to 35 with Graves' ophthalmopathy. Each CDR3 is given with its conserved first and last residue. Each record gives: CDR3 DNA, CDR3 protein, V gene, D gene, clone size, CDR3 length, J gene. D genes are given only for firm matches. Not all rows give a size; the values are once, few, many and, for expanded clones, a class.

TGTGCCAGCAGCTTGGGAGGACAGGGAAACTATGGCTACACCTTC | CASSLGGQGNYGYTF | TRBV5-4 | TRBD1 | NA | 15 | TRBJ1-2
TGTGCCAGCAGCCTCGGGGGACTAGCGTCCTACGAGCAGTACTTC | CASSLGGLASYEQYF | TRBV9 | TRBD2 | many | 15 | TRBJ2-7
TGCAGTGCTAGACAGGGAAATGAAAAACTGTTTTTT | CSARQGNEKLFF | TRBV20-1 | NA | many | 12 | TRBJ1-4
TGTGCCAGCTTTTGGGCTAGCGGGGGAACTGGGGCCAACGTCCTGACTTTC | CASFWASGGTGANVLTF | TRBV2 | TRBD2 | many | 17 | TRBJ2-6
TGTGCCAGCAGGACCGACGGCTACACTGAAGCTTTCTTT | CASRTDGYTEAFF | TRBV7-2 | NA | many | 13 | TRBJ1-1
TGTGCCTGGAGTTCGGGGGGGCCAGGGGAGCAGTTCTTC | CAWSSGGPGEQFF | TRBV30 | TRBD2 | NA | 13 | TRBJ2-1
TGTGCCAGCAGTTTATCGGGTTACGACGAGCAGTACTTC | CASSLSGYDEQYF | TRBV12-3/TRBV12-4 | NA | many | 13 | TRBJ2-7
TGTGCCAGCAGTTCTCTCGGGACAGGGGGCAGAAAACTGTTTTTT | CASSSLGTGGRKLFF | TRBV28 | TRBD1 | NA | 15 | TRBJ1-4
TGTGCCAGCAGCCAAGGTAGCGGGGGGCCGAATGAGCAGTTCTTC | CASSQGSGGPNEQFF | TRBV7-3 | TRBD2 | many | 15 | TRBJ2-1
TGCGCCAGCAGCCTGGTCCAGGCCTCAGATACGCAGTATTTT | CASSLVQASDTQYF | TRBV4-1 | NA | many | 14 | TRBJ2-3
TGTGCCAGCAGTCCGACCGGCGAGCTGTTTTTT | CASSPTGELFF | TRBV2 | NA | once | 11 | TRBJ2-2
TGTGCCAGCAGCTTACGCCTGGGGATGGCCACAGATACGCAGTATTTT | CASSLRLGMATDTQYF | TRBV7-9 | NA | many | 16 | TRBJ2-3
TGCAGCGTTTCCGCCCTGGGACTCTACAATGAGCAGTTCTTC | CSVSALGLYNEQFF | TRBV20-1 | NA | NA | 14 | TRBJ2-1
TGTGCCAGCAGTTTGGTACAGGGGGCTGCCTACGAGCAGTACTTC | CASSLVQGAAYEQYF | TRBV27 | TRBD1 | many | 15 | TRBJ2-7
TGTGCCAGTAGTATAGGTGGGGCGGTTAATCAGCCCCAGCATTTT | CASSIGGAVNQPQHF | TRBV19 | NA | many | 15 | TRBJ1-5
TGTGCCAGCAGTTTGGCCCCGGGGGCGAAAGATTCACCCCTCCACTTT | CASSLAPGAKDSPLHF | TRBV27 | NA | many | 16 | TRBJ1-6